This T cell receptor beta chain was recorded in a study of blood T cell repertoires in COVID-19. The overall study: Sites in the United States, Italy and Spain provided acute and convalescent COVID-19 samples. T cells, B-cell-depleted T cells, or PBMCs supplied cDNA or gDNA.

Trimming shortened V by 3 bases and J by 0 bases, and 6 bases separated the two germline ends. This CDR3 region has 14 residues. Germline V gene sequence: CDR1 SGDLS, CDR2 YYNGEE. Original methodology: Estimation of nucleated cell counts relied on the amplification of reference gene primers. Profiling relied on immunoSEQ multiplex PCR, and the TCRdb table lists in-frame clones only, not all of them. That table gives V, J and clone size, and the DNA gave D and trimming. The sample gives tens of thousands of clones, 70% to 85% of which show up once; 28% is in the top ten. This clonotype originated in a man in his 70s with acute or convalescent COVID-19. J is TRBJ1-4 and V is TRBV9; D not resolved. Material for sequencing was peripheral blood. CDR3: CASSADPTNEKLFF. For the CDR3, the DNA is TGTGCCAGCAGCGCAGATCCAACTAATGAAAAACTGTTTTTT.